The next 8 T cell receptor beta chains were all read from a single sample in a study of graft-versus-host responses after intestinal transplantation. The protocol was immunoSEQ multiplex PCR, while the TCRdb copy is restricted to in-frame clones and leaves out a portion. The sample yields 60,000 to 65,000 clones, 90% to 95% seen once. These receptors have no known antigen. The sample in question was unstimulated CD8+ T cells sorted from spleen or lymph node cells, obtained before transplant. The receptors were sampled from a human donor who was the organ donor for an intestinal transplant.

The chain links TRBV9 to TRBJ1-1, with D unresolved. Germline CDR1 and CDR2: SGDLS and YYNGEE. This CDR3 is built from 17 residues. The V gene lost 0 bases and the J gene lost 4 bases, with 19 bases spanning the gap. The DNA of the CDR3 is TGTGCCAGCAGCGTAGGAGTAACCCCGACACTGGGCACTGAAGCTTTCTTT. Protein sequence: CASSVGVTPTLGTEAFF.

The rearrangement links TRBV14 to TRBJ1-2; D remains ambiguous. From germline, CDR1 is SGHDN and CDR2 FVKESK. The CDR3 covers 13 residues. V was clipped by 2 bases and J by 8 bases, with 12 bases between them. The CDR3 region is CASSQWESGGYTF. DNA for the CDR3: TGTGCCAGCAGCCAATGGGAGTCGGGGGGCTACACCTTC.

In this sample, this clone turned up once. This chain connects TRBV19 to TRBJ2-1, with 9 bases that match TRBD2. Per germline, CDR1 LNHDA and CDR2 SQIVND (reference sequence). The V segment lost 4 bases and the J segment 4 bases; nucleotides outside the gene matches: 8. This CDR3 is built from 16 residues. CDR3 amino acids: CASSRVASGDYNEQFF. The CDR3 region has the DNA TGTGCCAGTAGTAGGGTGGCTAGCGGGGATTACAATGAGCAGTTCTTC.

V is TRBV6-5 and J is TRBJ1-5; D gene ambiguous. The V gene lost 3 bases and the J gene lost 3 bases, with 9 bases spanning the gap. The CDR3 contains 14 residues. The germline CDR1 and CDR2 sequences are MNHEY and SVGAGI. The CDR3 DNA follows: TGTGCCAGCAGTTATGGAGGGAACAATCAGCCCCAGCATTTT. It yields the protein CASSYGGNNQPQHF.

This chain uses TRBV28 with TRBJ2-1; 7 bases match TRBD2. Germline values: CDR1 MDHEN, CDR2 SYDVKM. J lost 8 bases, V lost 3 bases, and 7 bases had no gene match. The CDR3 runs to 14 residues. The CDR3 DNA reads TGTGCCAGCAGTTTGCGGGAGCCCCCTTATGAGCAGTTCTTC. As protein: CASSLREPPYEQFF.

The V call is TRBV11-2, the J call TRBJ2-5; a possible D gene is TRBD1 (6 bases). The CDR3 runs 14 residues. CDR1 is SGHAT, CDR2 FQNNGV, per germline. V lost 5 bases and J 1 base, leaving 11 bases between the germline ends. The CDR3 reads CASSRGTPQETQYF. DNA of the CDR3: TGTGCCAGCAGCCGAGGGACACCCCAAGAGACCCAGTACTTC. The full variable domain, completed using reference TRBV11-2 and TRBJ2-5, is EAGVAQSPRYKIIEKRQSVAFWCNPISGHATLYWYQQILGQGPKLLIQFQNNGVVDDSQLPKDRFSAERLKGVDSTLKIQPAKLEDSAVYLCASSRGTPQETQYFGPGTRLLVL.

The CDR3 loop is CASRQKERVETWDTQYF. In DNA form, the CDR3 reads TGTGCCAGCAGGCAAAAGGAGCGGGTGGAGACATGGGATACGCAGTATTTT. The rearrangement links TRBV5-4 to TRBJ2-3; possibly TRBD2 for D (6 bases). V gave up 5 bases and J gave up 6 bases, with 25 bases separating them. The CDR3 sequence is 17 residues long. Germline V lookup: CDR1 SGHNT, CDR2 YYREEE (reference sequence).

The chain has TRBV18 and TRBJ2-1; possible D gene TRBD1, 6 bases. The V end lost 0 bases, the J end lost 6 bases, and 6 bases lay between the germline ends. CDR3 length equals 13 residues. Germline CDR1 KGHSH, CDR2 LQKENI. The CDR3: CASSPPRGNEQFF. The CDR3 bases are TGTGCCAGCTCACCACCCAGGGGCAATGAGCAGTTCTTC.